Each of the 10 T cell receptor beta chains below was sequenced from the same sample in a study of T cell responses to AZD1222 COVID-19 vaccine. Here immunoSEQ multiplex PCR was the method, and the copy in TCRdb shows in-frame clones only, minus some. The top ten hold 9.8% of the sample, which has 90,000 to 150,000 clones, more than 85% seen once. This specimen was peripheral blood, taken on day 0 of AZD1222 vaccination. The receptors stem from an adult in good health.

The J gene is TRBJ2-2, the V gene TRBV5-1, with D possibly TRBD2 on 6 matching bases. V lost 4 bases and J lost 5, with 9 bases in between. Germline-derived CDR1 and CDR2 are SGHRS and YFSETQ. The CDR3 has 13 residues. The CDR3: CASSLRETGELFF. As DNA, the CDR3 is TGCGCCAGCAGCCTCCGGGAGACCGGGGAGCTGTTTTTT.

The V call is TRBV3-1 (or the pseudogene TRBV3-2), the J call TRBJ2-1; TRBD2 aligns across 9 bases. Germline-derived CDR1 and CDR2 are LGHDT and YNNKEL (reference sequence). This CDR3 has 16 residues. J was trimmed by 10 bases and V by 4 bases; bases with no gene match: 14. The CDR3, as DNA: TGTGCCAGCAGCCGAGGACTAGCGACGGGGGAAACGGAGCAGTTCTTC. Translated, it gives CASSRGLATGETEQFF.

The DNA for the CDR3 is TGTGCCTGGAGCTCACAGGGTTTGGTTGAAAAACTGTTTTTT. This gives the protein CAWSSQGLVEKLFF. The chain uses TRBV30 and TRBJ1-4; a weak D match, TRBD1 (6 bases). Trimming left V 3 bases short and J 7 bases short, with 15 bases between. This CDR3 contains 14 residues. Germline assignment: CDR1 GTSNPN and CDR2 SVGIG (reference sequence).

CDR3 in amino acids: CASSSQTGSTYEQYF. DNA for the CDR3: TGTGCCAGCAGCTCACAGACAGGGAGTACGTACGAGCAGTACTTC. This chain uses TRBV11-1 with TRBJ2-7; 7 bases are a match to TRBD1. Germline V CDR1 and CDR2: SGHAT, FQDESV (reference sequence). V lost 4 bases to trimming and J lost 4 bases; unmatched junction nucleotides: 10. The CDR3 is 15 residues long.

The chain links TRBV7-3 to TRBJ2-6; 7 bases agree with TRBD1. Germline V gives CDR1 SGHTA, CDR2 FQGTGA. Trimming took 6 bases from V and 0 from J; bases not matched to a gene: 5. The CDR3 extends over 16 amino acids. The DNA of the CDR3 is TGTGCCAGCAGTTCGGGACAGATCTCTGGGGCCAACGTCCTGACTTTC. This sequence encodes CASSSGQISGANVLTF.

The V gene is TRBV15, the J gene TRBJ2-2; 7 nucleotides line up with TRBD2. The germline V gene encodes CDR1 LNHNV and CDR2 YYDKDF (reference sequence). With V trimmed by 5 bases and J by 6 bases, 6 bases remained unmatched. This CDR3 has 14 residues. Here the CDR3 reads CATSLTSEAGELFF. The DNA for the CDR3 is TGTGCCACCAGCTTAACTAGCGAGGCCGGGGAGCTGTTTTTT.

A single count supports this clone. The rearrangement uses TRBV25-1 and TRBJ2-7; D is ambiguous. Trimming took off 2 bases at V and 5 bases at J, with 7 bases between the two ends. CDR3 length: 12 residues. CDR1 and CDR2 from the germline V gene are MGHDK and SYGVNS. The CDR3 coding sequence is TGTGCCAGCAGTGAACCAGGTAACGAGCAGTACTTC. Translated, it gives CASSEPGNEQYF.

This clone was detected once. The CDR3 region is CASSVEAVGALFF. CDR3 nucleotide sequence: TGTGCCAGCAGCGTAGAGGCCGTTGGCGCGCTGTTTTTT. J is TRBJ2-2 and V is TRBV9; D is uncertain. Looked up from germline, CDR1 is SGDLS and CDR2 is YYNGEE. This CDR3 is 13 amino acids long. Trimming cost V 0 bases and J 13 bases, with 13 bases left between them.

The rearrangement links TRBV24-1 to TRBJ1-1, with no clear D. V was clipped by 5 bases and J by 2 bases, with 14 bases between them. The germline gives CDR1 KGHDR, CDR2 SFDVKD. CDR3 size: 15 residues. CDR3 sequence (DNA): TGTGCCACCAGTGGGACGGGATGGGGAAACACTGAAGCTTTCTTT. The encoded protein is CATSGTGWGNTEAFF.

Here the CDR3 reads CASSPGLAGGSYEQYF. The CDR3, as DNA: TGTGCCAGCAGCCCGGGACTAGCGGGAGGCTCCTACGAGCAGTACTTC. The gene calls are TRBV5-8 and TRBJ2-7; TRBD2 agrees at 15 bases. This CDR3 is built from 16 residues. Trimming at V came to 4 bases and at J to 0 bases, leaving 2 bases not matched to a gene. Germline V gene sequence: CDR1 SGHTS, CDR2 YDEGEE.